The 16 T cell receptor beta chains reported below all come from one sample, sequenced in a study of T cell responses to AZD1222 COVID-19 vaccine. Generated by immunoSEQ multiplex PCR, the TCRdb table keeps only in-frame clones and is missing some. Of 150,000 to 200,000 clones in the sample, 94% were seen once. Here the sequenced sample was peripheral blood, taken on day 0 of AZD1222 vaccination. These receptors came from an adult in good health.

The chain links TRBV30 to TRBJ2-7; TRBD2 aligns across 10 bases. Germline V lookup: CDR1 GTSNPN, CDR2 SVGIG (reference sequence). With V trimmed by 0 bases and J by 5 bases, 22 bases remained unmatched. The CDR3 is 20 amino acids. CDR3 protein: CAWSVREVGTSDRIGHEQYF. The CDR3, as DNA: TGTGCCTGGAGTGTACGGGAGGTAGGGACTAGCGACCGAATAGGACACGAGCAGTACTTC.

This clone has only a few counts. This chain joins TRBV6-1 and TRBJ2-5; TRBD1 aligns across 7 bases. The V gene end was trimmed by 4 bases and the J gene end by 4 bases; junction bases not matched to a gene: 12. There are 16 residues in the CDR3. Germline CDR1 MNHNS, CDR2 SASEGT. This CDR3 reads CASSATEGAPPETQYF. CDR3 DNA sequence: TGTGCCAGCAGTGCCACCGAGGGGGCCCCTCCAGAGACCCAGTACTTC.

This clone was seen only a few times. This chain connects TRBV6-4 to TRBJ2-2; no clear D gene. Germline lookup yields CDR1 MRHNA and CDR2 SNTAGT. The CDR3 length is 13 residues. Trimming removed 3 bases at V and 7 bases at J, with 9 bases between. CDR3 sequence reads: CASSEGSYGELFF. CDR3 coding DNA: TGTGCCAGCAGTGAGGGCAGCTACGGGGAGCTGTTTTTT.

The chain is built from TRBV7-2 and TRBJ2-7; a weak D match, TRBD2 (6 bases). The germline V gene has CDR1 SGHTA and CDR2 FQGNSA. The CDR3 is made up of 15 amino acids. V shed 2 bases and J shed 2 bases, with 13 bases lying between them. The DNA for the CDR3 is TGTGCCAGCAGCTTATCAGGGACTGAAACCTACGAGCAGTACTTC. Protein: CASSLSGTETYEQYF.

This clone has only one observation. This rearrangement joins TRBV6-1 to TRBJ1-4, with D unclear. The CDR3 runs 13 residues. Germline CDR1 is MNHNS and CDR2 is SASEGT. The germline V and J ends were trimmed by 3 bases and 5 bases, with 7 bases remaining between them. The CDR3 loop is CASSDRQNEKLFF. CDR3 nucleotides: TGTGCCAGCAGTGACAGACAAAATGAAAAACTGTTTTTT.

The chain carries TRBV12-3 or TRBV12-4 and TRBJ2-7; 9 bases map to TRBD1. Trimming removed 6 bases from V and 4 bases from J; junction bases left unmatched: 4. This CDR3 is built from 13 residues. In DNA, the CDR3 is TGTGCCAGCAGCCCGACAGGGGGATACGAGCAGTACTTC. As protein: CASSPTGGYEQYF.

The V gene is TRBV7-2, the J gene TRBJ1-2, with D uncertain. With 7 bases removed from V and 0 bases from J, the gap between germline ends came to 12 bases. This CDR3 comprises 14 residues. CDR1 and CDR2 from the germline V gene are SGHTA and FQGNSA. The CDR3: CASIPSASNYGYTF. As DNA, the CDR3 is TGTGCCAGCATCCCCTCGGCCTCTAACTATGGCTACACCTTC.

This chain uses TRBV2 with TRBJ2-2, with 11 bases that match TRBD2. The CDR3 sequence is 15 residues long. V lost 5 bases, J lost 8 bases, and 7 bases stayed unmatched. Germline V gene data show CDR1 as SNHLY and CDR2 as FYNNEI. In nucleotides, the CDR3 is TGTGCCAGCAGTTTTAGCGGGAGGGCCTCAGGGGAGCTGTTTTTT. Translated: CASSFSGRASGELFF.

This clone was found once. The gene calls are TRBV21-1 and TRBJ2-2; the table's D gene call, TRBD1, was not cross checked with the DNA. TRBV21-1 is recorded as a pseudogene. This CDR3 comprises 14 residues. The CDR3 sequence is CASTQGEDTGELFF. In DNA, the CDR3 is TGTGCCAGCACCCAAGGGGAAGACACCGGGGAGCTGTTTTTT.

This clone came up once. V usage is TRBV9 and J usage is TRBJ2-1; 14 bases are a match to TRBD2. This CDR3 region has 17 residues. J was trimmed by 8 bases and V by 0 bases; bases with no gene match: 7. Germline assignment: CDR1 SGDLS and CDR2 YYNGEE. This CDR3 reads CASSVGRLAGGLYEQFF. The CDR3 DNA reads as TGTGCCAGCAGCGTAGGCCGACTAGCGGGAGGGCTCTATGAGCAGTTCTTC.

The CDR3 is CASSEVGGSYNEQFF. The CDR3 DNA reads as TGTGCCAGCAGTGAAGTGGGAGGGTCCTACAATGAGCAGTTCTTC. The chain couples TRBV6-1 to TRBJ2-1; 7 bases align to TRBD2. The germline gives CDR1 MNHNS, CDR2 SASEGT. CDR3 length: 15 amino acids. The V and J ends lost 1 base and 1 base, in that order; junction bases with no gene match: 1.

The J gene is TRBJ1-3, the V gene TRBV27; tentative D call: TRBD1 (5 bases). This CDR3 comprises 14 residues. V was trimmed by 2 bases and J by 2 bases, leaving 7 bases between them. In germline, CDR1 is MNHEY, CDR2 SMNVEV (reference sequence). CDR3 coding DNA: TGTGCCAGCAGTTTAATGGGACCTGGAAACACCATATATTTT. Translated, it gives CASSLMGPGNTIYF.

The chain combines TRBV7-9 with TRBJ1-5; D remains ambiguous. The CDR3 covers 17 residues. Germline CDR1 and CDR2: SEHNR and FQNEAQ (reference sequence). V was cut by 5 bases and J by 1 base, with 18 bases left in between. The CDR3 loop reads CASSLTLVPDSNQPQHF. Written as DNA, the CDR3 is TGTGCCAGCAGCCTAACTTTGGTCCCGGACAGCAATCAGCCCCAGCATTTT.

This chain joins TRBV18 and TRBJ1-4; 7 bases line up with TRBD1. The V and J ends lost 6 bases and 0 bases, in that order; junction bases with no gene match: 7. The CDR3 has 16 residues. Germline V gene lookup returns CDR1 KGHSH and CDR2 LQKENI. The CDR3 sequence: CASSARQGTTNEKLFF. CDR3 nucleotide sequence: TGTGCCAGCTCGGCCAGACAGGGCACAACTAATGAAAAACTGTTTTTT.

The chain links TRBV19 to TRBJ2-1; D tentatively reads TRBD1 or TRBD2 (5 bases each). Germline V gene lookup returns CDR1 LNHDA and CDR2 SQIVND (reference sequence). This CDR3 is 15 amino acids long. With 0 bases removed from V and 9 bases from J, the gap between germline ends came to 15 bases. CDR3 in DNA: TGTGCCAGTAGTATAGAGTTTCGGGGCGGAGGTGAGCAGTTCTTC. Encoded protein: CASSIEFRGGGEQFF.

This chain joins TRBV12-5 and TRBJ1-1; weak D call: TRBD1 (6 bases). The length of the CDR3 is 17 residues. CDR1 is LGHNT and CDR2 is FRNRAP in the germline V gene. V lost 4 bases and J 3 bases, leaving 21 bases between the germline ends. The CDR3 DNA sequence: TGTGCTAGTGGTTGGGCCGCGGGCAGGGGACCAGACACTGAAGCTTTCTTT. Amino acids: CASGWAAGRGPDTEAFF.